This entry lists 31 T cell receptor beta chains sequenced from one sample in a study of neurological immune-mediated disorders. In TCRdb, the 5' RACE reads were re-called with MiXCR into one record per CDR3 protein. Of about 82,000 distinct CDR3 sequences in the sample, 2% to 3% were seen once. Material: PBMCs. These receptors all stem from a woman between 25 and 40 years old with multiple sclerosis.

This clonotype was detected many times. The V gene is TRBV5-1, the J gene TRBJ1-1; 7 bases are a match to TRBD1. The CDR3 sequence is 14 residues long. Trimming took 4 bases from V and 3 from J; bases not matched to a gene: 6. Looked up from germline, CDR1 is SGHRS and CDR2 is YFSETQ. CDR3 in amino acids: CASSPTGWDTEAFF. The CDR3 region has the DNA TGCGCCAGCAGCCCGACAGGGTGGGACACTGAAGCTTTCTTT. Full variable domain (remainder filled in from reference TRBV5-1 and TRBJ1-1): KAGVTQTPRYLIKTRGQQVTLSCSPISGHRSVSWYQQTPGQGLQFLFEYFSETQRNKGNFPGRFSGRQFSNSRSEMNVSTLELGDSALYLCASSPTGWDTEAFFGQGTRLTVV.

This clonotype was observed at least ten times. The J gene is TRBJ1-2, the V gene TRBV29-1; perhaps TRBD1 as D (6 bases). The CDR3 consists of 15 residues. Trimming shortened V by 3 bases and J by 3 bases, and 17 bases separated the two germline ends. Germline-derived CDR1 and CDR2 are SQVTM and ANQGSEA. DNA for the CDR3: TGCAGCGTTGATGGTGAAAGGGGGGACGACTATGGCTACACCTTC. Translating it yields CSVDGERGDDYGYTF.

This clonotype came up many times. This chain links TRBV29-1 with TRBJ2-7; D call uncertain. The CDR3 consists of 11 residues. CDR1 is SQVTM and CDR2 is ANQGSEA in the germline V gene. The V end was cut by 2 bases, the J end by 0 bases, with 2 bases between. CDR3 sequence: CSVELSYEQYF. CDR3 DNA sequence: TGCAGCGTTGAACTCTCCTACGAGCAGTACTTC.

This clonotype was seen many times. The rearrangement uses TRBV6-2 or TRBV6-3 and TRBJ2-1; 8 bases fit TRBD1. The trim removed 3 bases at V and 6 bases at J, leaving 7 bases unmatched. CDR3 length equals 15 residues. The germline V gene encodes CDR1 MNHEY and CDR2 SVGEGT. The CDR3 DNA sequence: TGTGCCAGCAGTTATTTACGGACAGGGTCCAATGAGCAGTTCTTC. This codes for CASSYLRTGSNEQFF.

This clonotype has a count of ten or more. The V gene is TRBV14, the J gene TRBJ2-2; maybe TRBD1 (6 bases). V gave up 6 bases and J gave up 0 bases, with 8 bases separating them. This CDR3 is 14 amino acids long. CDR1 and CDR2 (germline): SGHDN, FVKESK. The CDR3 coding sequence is TGTGCCAGCAGTCGACAGGCGAACACCGGGGAGCTGTTTTTT. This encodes CASSRQANTGELFF.

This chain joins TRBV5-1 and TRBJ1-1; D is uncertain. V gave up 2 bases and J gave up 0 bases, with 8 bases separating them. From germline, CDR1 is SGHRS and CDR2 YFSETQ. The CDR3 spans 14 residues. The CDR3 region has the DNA TGCGCCAGCAGCTTCAACAGCATGAACACTGAAGCTTTCTTT. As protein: CASSFNSMNTEAFF.

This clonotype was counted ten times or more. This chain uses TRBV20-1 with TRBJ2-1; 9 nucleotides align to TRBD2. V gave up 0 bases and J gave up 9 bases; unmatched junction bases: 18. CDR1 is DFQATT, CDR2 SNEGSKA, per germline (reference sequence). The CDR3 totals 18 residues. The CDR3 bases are TGCAGTGCTAGAGATCGGAGTAGCGGGAGTGAGTTGTACGGTGAGCAGTTCTTC. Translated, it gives CSARDRSSGSELYGEQFF.

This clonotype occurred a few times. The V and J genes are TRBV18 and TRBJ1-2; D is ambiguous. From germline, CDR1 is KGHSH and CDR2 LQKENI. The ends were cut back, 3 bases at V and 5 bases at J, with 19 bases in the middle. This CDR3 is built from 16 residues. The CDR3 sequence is CASSPDRTPRSYGYTF. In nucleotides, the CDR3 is TGTGCCAGCTCACCGGATAGAACTCCTCGATCATATGGCTACACCTTC.

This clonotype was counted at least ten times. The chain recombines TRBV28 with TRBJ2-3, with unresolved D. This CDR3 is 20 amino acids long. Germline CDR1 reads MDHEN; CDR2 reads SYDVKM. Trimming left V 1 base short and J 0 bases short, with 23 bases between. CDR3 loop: CASSLSRGNGYSTSTDTQYF. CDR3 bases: TGTGCCAGCAGTTTATCGCGTGGCAACGGATATTCTACTAGCACAGATACGCAGTATTTT.

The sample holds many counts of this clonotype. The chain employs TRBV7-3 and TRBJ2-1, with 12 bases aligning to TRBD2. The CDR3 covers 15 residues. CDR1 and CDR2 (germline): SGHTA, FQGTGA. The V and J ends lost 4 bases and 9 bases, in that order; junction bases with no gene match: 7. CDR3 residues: CASSSLAGGPAEQFF. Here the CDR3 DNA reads TGTGCCAGCAGCTCCCTAGCGGGAGGGCCAGCTGAGCAGTTCTTC.

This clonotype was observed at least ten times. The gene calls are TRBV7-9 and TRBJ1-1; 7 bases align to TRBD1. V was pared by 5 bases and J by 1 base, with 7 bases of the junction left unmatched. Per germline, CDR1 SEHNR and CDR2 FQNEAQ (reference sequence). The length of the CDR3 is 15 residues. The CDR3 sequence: CASSIPGQKNTEAFF. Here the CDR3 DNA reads TGTGCCAGCAGCATACCGGGACAGAAGAACACTGAAGCTTTCTTT. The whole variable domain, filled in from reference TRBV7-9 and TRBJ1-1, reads DTGVSQNPRHKITKRGQNVTFRCDPISEHNRLYWYRQTLGQGPEFLTYFQNEAQLEKSRLLSDRFSAERPKGSFSTLEIQRTEQGDSAMYLCASSIPGQKNTEAFFGQGTRLTVV.

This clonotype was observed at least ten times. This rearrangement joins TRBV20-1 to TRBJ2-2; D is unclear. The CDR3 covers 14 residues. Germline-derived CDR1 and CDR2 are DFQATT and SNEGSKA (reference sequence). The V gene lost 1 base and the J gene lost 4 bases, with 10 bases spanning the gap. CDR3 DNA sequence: TGCAGTGCTAGAGGTACTGTCAGCACCGGGGAGCTGTTTTTT. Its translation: CSARGTVSTGELFF.

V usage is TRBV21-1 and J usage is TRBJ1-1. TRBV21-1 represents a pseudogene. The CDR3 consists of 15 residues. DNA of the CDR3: TGTGCCAGCAGCAATCTAGAAGTACCGAACACTGAAGCTTTCTTT. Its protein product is CASSNLEVPNTEAFF.

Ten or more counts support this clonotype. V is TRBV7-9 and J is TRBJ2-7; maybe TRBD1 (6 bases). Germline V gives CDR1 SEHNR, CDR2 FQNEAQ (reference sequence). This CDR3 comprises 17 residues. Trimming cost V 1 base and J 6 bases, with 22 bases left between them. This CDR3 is CASSLEGHHTPSGEQYF. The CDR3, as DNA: TGTGCCAGCAGCTTAGAGGGACATCACACCCCTTCGGGCGAGCAGTACTTC.

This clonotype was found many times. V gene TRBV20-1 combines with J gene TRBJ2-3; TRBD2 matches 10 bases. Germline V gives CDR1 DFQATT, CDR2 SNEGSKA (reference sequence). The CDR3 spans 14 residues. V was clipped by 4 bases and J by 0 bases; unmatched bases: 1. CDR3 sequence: CSATAGGSTDTQYF. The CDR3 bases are TGCAGTGCTACAGCGGGAGGGAGCACAGATACGCAGTATTTT.

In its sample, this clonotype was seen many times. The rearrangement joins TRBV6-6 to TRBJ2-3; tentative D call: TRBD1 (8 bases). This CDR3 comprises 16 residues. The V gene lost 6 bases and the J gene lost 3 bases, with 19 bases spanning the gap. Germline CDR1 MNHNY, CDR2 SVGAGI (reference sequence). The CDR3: CASRKTTGGETDTQYF. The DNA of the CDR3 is TGTGCCAGCAGAAAAACAACAGGGGGGGAAACAGATACGCAGTATTTT.

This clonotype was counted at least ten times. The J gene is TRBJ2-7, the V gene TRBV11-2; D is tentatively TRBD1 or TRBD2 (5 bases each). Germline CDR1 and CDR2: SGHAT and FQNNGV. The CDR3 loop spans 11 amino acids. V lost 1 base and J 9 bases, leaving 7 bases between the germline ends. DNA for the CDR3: TGTGCCAGCAGCTTAGGGGGGACGCAGTACTTC. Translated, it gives CASSLGGTQYF.

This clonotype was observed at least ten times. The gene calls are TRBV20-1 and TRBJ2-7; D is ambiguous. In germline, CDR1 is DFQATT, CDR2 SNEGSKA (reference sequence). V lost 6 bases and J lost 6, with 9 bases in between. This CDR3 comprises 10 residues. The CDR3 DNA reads TGCAGTGCGGTAGCTGGCGAGCAGTACTTC. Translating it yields CSAVAGEQYF.

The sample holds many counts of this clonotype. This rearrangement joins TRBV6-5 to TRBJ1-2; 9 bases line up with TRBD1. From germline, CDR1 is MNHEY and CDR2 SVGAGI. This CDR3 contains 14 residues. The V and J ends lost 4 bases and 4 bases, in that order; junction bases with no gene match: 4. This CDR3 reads CASSFTGGVYGYTF. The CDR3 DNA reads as TGTGCCAGCAGTTTTACAGGGGGCGTCTATGGCTACACCTTC.

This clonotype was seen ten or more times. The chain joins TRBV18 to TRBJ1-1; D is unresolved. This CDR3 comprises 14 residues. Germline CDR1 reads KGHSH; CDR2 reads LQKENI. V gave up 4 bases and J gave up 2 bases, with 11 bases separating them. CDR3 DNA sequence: TGTGCCAGCTCACGCCTCGAGGGAAACACTGAAGCTTTCTTT. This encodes CASSRLEGNTEAFF. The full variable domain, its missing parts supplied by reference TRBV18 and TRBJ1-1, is NAGVMQNPRHLVRRRGQEARLRCSPMKGHSHVYWYRQLPEEGLKFMVYLQKENIIDESGMPKERFSAEFPKEGPSILRIQQVVRGDSAAYFCASSRLEGNTEAFFGQGTRLTVV.

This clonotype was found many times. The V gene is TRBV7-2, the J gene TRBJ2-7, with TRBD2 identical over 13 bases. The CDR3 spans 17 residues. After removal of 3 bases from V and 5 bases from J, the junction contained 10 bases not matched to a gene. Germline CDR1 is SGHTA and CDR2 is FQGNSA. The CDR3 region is CASSLGELAGGPDEQYF. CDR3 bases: TGTGCCAGCAGCTTGGGAGAACTAGCGGGAGGGCCGGACGAGCAGTACTTC.

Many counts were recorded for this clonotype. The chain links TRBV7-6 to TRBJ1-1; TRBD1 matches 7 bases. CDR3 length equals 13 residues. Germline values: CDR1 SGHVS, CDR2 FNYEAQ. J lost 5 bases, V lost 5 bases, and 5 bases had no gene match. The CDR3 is CASSNRGGTEAFF. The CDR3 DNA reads TGTGCCAGCAGCAACAGGGGTGGGACTGAAGCTTTCTTT.

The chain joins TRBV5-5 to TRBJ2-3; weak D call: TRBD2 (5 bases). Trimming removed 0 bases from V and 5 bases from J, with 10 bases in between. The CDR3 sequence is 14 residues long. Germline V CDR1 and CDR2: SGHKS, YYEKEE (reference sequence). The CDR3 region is CASSLGELLDTQYF. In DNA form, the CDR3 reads TGTGCCAGCAGCTTGGGGGAGCTCCTAGATACGCAGTATTTT.

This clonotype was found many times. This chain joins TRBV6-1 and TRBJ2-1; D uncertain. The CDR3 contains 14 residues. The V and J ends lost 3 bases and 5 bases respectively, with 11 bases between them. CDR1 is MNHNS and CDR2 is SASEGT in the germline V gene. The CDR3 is CASSDFSVNNEQFF. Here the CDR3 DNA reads TGTGCCAGCAGTGATTTCAGCGTTAACAATGAGCAGTTCTTC.

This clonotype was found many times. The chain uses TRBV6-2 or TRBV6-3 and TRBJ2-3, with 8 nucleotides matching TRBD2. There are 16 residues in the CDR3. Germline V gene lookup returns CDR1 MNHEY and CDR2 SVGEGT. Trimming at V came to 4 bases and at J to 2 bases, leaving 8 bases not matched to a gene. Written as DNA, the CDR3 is TGTGCCAGCAGTTCCAATTTAGCGGGATACACAGATACGCAGTATTTT. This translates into CASSSNLAGYTDTQYF.

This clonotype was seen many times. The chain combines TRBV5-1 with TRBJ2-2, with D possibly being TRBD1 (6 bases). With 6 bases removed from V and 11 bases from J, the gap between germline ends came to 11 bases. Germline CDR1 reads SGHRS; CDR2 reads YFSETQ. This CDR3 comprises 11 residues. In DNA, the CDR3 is TGCGCCAGCAAGGGGGAAGTAGAGCTGTTTTTT. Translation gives CASKGEVELFF.

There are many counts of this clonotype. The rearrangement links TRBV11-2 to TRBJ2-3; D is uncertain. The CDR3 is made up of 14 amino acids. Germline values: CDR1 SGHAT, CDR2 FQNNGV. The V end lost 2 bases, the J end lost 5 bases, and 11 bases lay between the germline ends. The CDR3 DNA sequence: TGTGCCAGCAGCTTATTCCCCGGTATAGATACGCAGTATTTT. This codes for CASSLFPGIDTQYF.

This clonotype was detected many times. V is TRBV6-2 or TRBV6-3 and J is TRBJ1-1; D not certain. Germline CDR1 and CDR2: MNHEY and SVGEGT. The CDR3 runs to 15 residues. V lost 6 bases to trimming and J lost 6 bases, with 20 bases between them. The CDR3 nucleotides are TGTGCCAGCAGGCCCCGGACGGCAAGGAGTTCTGAAGCTTTCTTT. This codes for CASRPRTARSSEAFF.

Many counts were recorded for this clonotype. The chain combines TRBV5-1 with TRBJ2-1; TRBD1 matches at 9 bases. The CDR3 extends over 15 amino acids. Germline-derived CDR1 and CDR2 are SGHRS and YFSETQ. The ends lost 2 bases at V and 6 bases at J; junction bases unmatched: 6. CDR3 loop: CASSFGTGRLNEQFF. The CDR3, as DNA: TGCGCCAGCAGCTTTGGGACAGGGAGACTCAATGAGCAGTTCTTC. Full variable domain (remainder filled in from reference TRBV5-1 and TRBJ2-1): KAGVTQTPRYLIKTRGQQVTLSCSPISGHRSVSWYQQTPGQGLQFLFEYFSETQRNKGNFPGRFSGRQFSNSRSEMNVSTLELGDSALYLCASSFGTGRLNEQFFGPGTRLTVL.

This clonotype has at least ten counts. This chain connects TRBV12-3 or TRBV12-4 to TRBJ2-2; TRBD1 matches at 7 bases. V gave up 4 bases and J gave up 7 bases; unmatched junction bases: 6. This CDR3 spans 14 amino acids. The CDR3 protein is CASSSTGAGGELFF. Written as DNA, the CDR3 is TGTGCCAGCAGTTCTACAGGGGCGGGCGGGGAGCTGTTTTTT.

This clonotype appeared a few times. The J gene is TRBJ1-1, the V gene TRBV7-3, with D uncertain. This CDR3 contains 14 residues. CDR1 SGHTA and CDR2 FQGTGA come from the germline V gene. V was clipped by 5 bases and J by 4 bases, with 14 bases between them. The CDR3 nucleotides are TGTGCCAGCAGCCCCGGAGCAGGCGGCACTGAAGCTTTCTTT. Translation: CASSPGAGGTEAFF.